This TCR beta chain was retrieved from a study of blood T cells in healthy people across ages. A second roughly 7 to 12 cycle PCR used barcoded and J-beta primers. TCRdb called the 5' RACE reads again in MiXCR, with one record for every CDR3 protein. The sample lists 550,000 to 800,000 distinct CDR3 sequences, roughly 21% occurring once. Trimming shortened V by 1 base and J by 4 bases, and 9 bases separated the two germline ends. CDR3 length: 15 residues. Germline CDR1 is SGHKS and CDR2 is YYEKEE (reference sequence). Material for sequencing was blood. The sequence was obtained from a man aged 65-85 years in good health. The chain is built from TRBV5-5 and TRBJ1-6, with D perhaps TRBD1 (6 bases). The CDR3 protein is CASSLTGSYNSPLHF. CDR3 nucleotides: TGTGCCAGCAGCTTGACAGGGTCTTATAATTCACCCCTCCACTTT.